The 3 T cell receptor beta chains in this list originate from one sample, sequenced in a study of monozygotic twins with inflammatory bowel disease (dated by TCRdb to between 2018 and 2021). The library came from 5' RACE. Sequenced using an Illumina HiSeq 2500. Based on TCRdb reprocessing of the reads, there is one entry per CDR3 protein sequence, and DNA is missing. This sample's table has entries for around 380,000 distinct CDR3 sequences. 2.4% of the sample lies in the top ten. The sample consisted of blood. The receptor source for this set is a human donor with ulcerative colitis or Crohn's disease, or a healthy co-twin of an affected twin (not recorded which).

This chain's CDR3 is CASSNWTSGSIWNYNEQFF. The V and J genes are TRBV4-3 and TRBJ2-1; TCRdb proposes TRBD2, but this gene call is untestable without DNA. Germline V gene sequence: CDR1 LGHNA, CDR2 YSLEER. The CDR3 consists of 19 residues.

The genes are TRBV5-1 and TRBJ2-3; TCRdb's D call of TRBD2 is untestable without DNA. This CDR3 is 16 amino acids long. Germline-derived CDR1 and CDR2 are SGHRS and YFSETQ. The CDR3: CASAMGLLVRNRTQYF.

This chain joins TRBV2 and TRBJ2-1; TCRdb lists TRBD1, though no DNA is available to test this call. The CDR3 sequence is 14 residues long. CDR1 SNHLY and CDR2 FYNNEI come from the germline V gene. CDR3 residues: CASRRGEALNEQFF.